The rows below give T cell receptor beta chains drawn from one sample of a study of blood T cell repertoires in COVID-19. The repertoire was sequenced with immunoSEQ multiplex PCR; TCRdb's copy has only in-frame clones and lacks some. Of around 180,000 clones in the sample, 88% were seen once. The sequencing input was peripheral blood. These receptors all come from a man aged 60 to 69 with acute or convalescent COVID-19. Each CDR3 is given with its conserved first and last residue. The order of the fields is clone size, D gene, V gene, J gene, CDR3 protein, CDR3 DNA. The D gene is left open where the match is weak. The size of a clone is reported for some rows only, either as once, few or many, or as a class for expanded clones.

>-|TRBD1|TRBV10-3|TRBJ2-3
CAITPGQGSDTQYF
TGTGCCATCACCCCGGGACAGGGATCAGATACGCAGTATTTT
>-|TRBD1|TRBV5-1|TRBJ2-7
CASSPATGGEQYF
TGCGCCAGCAGCCCGGCGACAGGGGGCGAGCAGTACTTC
>-|-|TRBV5-4|TRBJ2-3
CASSSTSTDTQYF
TGTGCCAGCAGCTCGACTAGCACAGATACGCAGTATTTT
>-|-|TRBV5-4|TRBJ2-3
CASSFQGVRDTQYF
TGTGCCAGCAGCTTTCAAGGGGTCAGAGATACGCAGTATTTT
>-|-|TRBV5-4|TRBJ2-2
CASSFVVGGDTGELFF
TGTGCCAGCAGCTTTGTGGTGGGGGGTGACACCGGGGAGCTGTTTTTT
>-|-|TRBV9|TRBJ1-2
CASSVGGQWDGYTF
TGTGCCAGCAGCGTAGGGGGCCAGTGGGATGGCTACACCTTC
>-|TRBD1|TRBV5-8|TRBJ2-4
CASSLSGTGRNIQYF
TGTGCCAGCAGCTTATCCGGGACAGGGAGGAACATTCAGTACTTC
>-|TRBD1|TRBV27|TRBJ1-5
CASGQGSNQPQHF
TGTGCCAGCGGACAGGGAAGCAATCAGCCCCAGCATTTT
>-|-|TRBV5-1|TRBJ1-1
CASSSAGANTEAFF
TGCGCCAGCAGCTCGGCAGGGGCCAACACTGAAGCTTTCTTT
>-|-|TRBV7-9|TRBJ2-3
CASSFLSGRGTDTQYF
TGTGCCAGCAGCTTCCTTAGCGGCAGGGGCACAGATACGCAGTATTTT
>-|-|TRBV6-4|TRBJ2-1
CASSVQGLEDNEQFF
TGTGCCAGCAGTGTACAGGGATTGGAGGACAATGAGCAGTTCTTC
>-|-|TRBV7-2|TRBJ1-4
CASSPVGEKLFF
TGTGCCAGCAGCCCGGTCGGTGAAAAACTGTTTTTT
>-|-|TRBV2|TRBJ2-3
CASSVTGTDTQYF
TGTGCCAGCAGTGTGACAGGCACAGATACGCAGTATTTT
>-|-|TRBV24-1|TRBJ2-2
CATSDFNKAAGELFF
TGTGCCACCAGTGATTTCAACAAGGCGGCCGGGGAGCTGTTTTTT
>-|TRBD1|TRBV11-1|TRBJ2-5
CASSLIGTGVGETQYF
TGTGCCAGCAGCTTAATTGGGACAGGGGTGGGGGAGACCCAGTACTTC
>-|TRBD2|TRBV9|TRBJ2-1
CASSVTSGGTYNEQFF
TGTGCCAGCAGCGTTACTAGCGGGGGCACCTACAATGAGCAGTTCTTC
>-|TRBD1|TRBV18|TRBJ1-3
CASSSTGPGNTIYF
TGTGCCAGCTCATCGACAGGGCCCGGAAACACCATATATTTT
>-|TRBD2|TRBV6-2/TRBV6-3|TRBJ2-1
CASSPGLAGGLKDNEQFF
TGTGCCAGCAGCCCCGGGCTAGCGGGGGGCCTTAAAGACAATGAGCAGTTCTTC
>many|TRBD1|TRBV19|TRBJ2-4
CASSMNRGRAKNIQYF
TGTGCCAGTAGTATGAACAGGGGTAGGGCCAAAAACATTCAGTACTTC
>-|-|TRBV11-2|TRBJ2-6
CASSPSSGANVLTF
TGTGCCAGCAGCCCTAGCTCTGGGGCCAACGTCCTGACTTTC
>-|TRBD1|TRBV5-4|TRBJ2-1
CASSTDRGGYNEQFF
TGTGCCAGCAGCACAGACAGGGGCGGCTACAATGAGCAGTTCTTC
>-|TRBD2|TRBV9|TRBJ2-1
CASSGGLAGSIAYNEQFF
TGTGCCAGCAGCGGAGGACTAGCGGGTTCTATTGCCTACAATGAGCAGTTCTTC
>-|-|TRBV4-3|TRBJ2-7
CASSQSAGSYEQYF
TGCGCCAGCAGCCAAAGTGCAGGCTCCTACGAGCAGTACTTC
>once|-|TRBV11-3|TRBJ1-1
CASSSEGGRWGTEAFF
TGTGCCAGCAGCTCTGAGGGGGGGCGTTGGGGCACTGAAGCTTTCTTT
>-|-|TRBV14|TRBJ2-1
CASSPRGYNEQFF
TGTGCCAGCAGCCCCCGGGGGTACAATGAGCAGTTCTTC
>-|-|TRBV6-2/TRBV6-3|TRBJ1-1
CASSYTVDSLNTEAFF
TGTGCCAGCAGTTACACCGTGGACAGTTTGAACACTGAAGCTTTCTTT
>once|TRBD1|TRBV5-1|TRBJ2-5
CASSLTGGWETQYF
TGCGCCAGCAGCTTGACAGGGGGTTGGGAGACCCAGTACTTC
>-|-|TRBV18|TRBJ2-2
CASSPQGSTGELFF
TGTGCCAGCTCACCGCAGGGGTCCACCGGGGAGCTGTTTTTT
>-|-|TRBV10-2|TRBJ2-1
CASSESHRSSYNEQFF
TGCGCCAGCAGTGAGTCCCACAGGAGCTCCTACAATGAGCAGTTCTTC
>-|TRBD2|TRBV9|TRBJ2-7
CASSVGAGGTYEQYF
TGTGCCAGCAGCGTAGGGGCGGGAGGGACCTACGAGCAGTACTTC
>few|-|TRBV6-5|TRBJ1-2
CASGKDSSYGYTF
TGTGCCAGCGGGAAAGACAGTAGCTATGGCTACACCTTC